This T cell receptor (beta chain) was sequenced for a study of graft-versus-host responses after intestinal transplantation. Whole-study findings and limits: Detection of GvH clones occurred in recipient marrow, and some had their first appearance in ileum or blood. Graft-versus-host to host-versus-graft clonal ratios in allografts were high in patients with graft-donor T cell macrochimerism. Early post-transplant falls in HvG clones accompanied the peak levels of circulating GvH clones.

A note on this clone: Antigen specificity is unknown. This sample also contains other DNA sequences that code for the same CDR3.

Profiled with immunoSEQ multiplex PCR; TCRdb holds only in-frame clones, not every one. The table has 35,000 to 45,000 clones, roughly 91% seen once. Per germline, CDR1 SGDLS and CDR2 YYNGEE. Trimming shortened V by 0 bases and J by 2 bases, and 5 bases separated the two germline ends. The CDR3 has 14 amino acids. The gene calls are TRBV9 and TRBJ2-2; D uncertain. The source was PBMCs, collected 524 days after transplant. The sequence was collected from a human patient who received an intestinal transplant, so some T cells may come from the graft donor. CDR3 amino acids: CASSVGGNTGELFF. CDR3 sequence (DNA): TGTGCCAGCAGCGTAGGGGGTAACACCGGGGAGCTGTTTTTT.